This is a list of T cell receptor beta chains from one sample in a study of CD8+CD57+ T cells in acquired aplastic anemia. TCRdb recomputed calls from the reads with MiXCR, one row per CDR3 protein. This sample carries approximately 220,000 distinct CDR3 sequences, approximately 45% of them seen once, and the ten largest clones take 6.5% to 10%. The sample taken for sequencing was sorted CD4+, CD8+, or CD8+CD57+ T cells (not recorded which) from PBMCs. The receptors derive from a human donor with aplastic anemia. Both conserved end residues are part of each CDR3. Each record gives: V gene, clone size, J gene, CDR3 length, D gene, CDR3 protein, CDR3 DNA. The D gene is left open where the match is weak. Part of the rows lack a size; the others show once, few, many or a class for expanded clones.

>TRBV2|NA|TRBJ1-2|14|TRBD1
CASNRDSLNYGYTF
TGTGCCAGCAATCGGGACAGTCTTAACTATGGCTACACCTTC
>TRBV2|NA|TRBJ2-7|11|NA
CATGDIYEQYF
TGTGCCACGGGGGACATATACGAGCAGTACTTC
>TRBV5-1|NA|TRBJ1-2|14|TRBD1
CASSGDGQGYGYTF
TGCGCCAGCAGCGGGGATGGACAGGGTTATGGCTACACCTTC
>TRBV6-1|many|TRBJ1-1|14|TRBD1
CASSLTDRGIEAFF
TGTGCCAGCAGTCTCACGGACAGGGGGATAGAAGCTTTCTTT
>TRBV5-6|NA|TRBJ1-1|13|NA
CASSPTTNTEAFF
TGTGCCAGCAGTCCCACTACGAACACTGAAGCTTTCTTT
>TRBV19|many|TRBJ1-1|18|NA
CASSIVGQGVSSFTEAFF
TGTGCCAGTAGTATAGTAGGGCAGGGAGTGTCCTCTTTCACTGAAGCTTTCTTT
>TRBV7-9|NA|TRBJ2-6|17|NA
CASSSMGALSGANVLTF
TGTGCCAGCAGCTCTATGGGGGCGTTATCTGGGGCCAACGTCCTGACTTTC
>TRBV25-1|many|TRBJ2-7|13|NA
CASSQSANYEQYF
TGTGCCAGCAGTCAAAGCGCGAACTACGAGCAGTACTTC
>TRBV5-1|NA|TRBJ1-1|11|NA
CASSFRSGAFF
TGCGCCAGCAGCTTCAGGAGTGGAGCTTTCTTT
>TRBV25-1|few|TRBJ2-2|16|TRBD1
CASSDSDRGNTGELFF
TGTGCCAGCAGTGATTCAGACAGGGGGAACACCGGGGAGCTGTTTTTT
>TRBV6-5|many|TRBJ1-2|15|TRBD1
CASSYSRQGTYGYTF
TGTGCCAGCAGTTACTCGAGACAGGGGACCTATGGCTACACCTTC
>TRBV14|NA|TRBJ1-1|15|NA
CASSESGTLNTEAFF
TGTGCCAGCAGCGAATCCGGGACACTGAACACTGAAGCTTTCTTT
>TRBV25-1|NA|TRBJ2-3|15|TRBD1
CASSLGQASTDTQYF
TGTGCCAGCAGCCTTGGACAGGCTAGCACAGATACGCAGTATTTT
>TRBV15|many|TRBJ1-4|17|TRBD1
CATSRGDRDPDGEKLFF
TGTGCCACCAGCAGAGGCGACAGGGACCCCGACGGGGAAAAACTGTTTTTT
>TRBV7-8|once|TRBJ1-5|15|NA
CASSLRPLSNQPQHF
TGTGCCAGCAGCTTGCGACCTTTGAGCAATCAGCCCCAGCATTTT
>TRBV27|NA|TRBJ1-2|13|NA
CASSFGRADGYTF
TGTGCCAGCAGTTTTGGTAGGGCGGATGGCTACACCTTC
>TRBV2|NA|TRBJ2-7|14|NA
CASSDHRTVHEQYF
TGTGCCAGCAGTGACCACCGGACCGTCCACGAGCAGTACTTC
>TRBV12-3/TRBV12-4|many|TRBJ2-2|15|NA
CASSFGQSYTGELFF
TGTGCCAGCAGTTTCGGTCAGTCTTACACCGGGGAGCTGTTTTTT
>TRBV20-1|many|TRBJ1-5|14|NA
CSARAAGGLQPQHF
TGCAGTGCTAGAGCGGCGGGGGGGCTTCAGCCCCAGCATTTT
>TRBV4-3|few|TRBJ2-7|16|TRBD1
CASSQGQGVRSYEQYF
TGCGCCAGCAGCCAGGGACAGGGAGTTAGGTCCTACGAGCAGTACTTC